This is a list of T cell receptor beta chains from one sample in a study of blood T cell repertoires in COVID-19. Method: immunoSEQ multiplex PCR; TCRdb's copy keeps in-frame clones and lacks some. The table lists approximately 20,000 clones, 82% of them singletons. The source material was peripheral blood. The receptors stem from a human donor in a cohort sampled during active COVID-19. Both conserved end residues are part of each CDR3. Each record gives: J gene, V gene, clone size, D gene, CDR3 DNA, CDR3 protein. A D gene is named only where the DNA matches it firmly. Clone size is not always given. Where it is, it says once, few, many or a class for expanded clones.

>TRBJ2-1|TRBV4-1|-|TRBD1
TGCGCCAGCAGCCAAGGCCCCGGACAGGGTAGGAATGAGCAGTTCTTC
CASSQGPGQGRNEQFF
>TRBJ1-6|TRBV4-3|-|-
TGCGCCAGCAGCCGTTCAGGGGCGAACTCCTATAATTCACCCCTCCACTTT
CASSRSGANSYNSPLHF
>TRBJ2-1|TRBV5-1|once|-
TGCGCCAGCAGCACCCCGTTTGGGGCCGATCTAAACAATGAGCAGTTCTTC
CASSTPFGADLNNEQFF
>TRBJ2-7|TRBV5-1|-|-
TGCGCCAGCAGCTTGGTGGGCGGGCCCTGGTACGAGCAGTACTTC
CASSLVGGPWYEQYF
>TRBJ2-5|TRBV28|-|TRBD2
TGTGCCAGCAGTTTCTTCGCTGTACTAGCGGAATACCAAGAGACCCAGTACTTC
CASSFFAVLAEYQETQYF
>TRBJ1-1|TRBV4-1|-|-
TGCGCCAGCAGCCAAGTTCAGGGAAACACTGAAGCTTTCTTT
CASSQVQGNTEAFF
>TRBJ2-5|TRBV3-1/TRBV3-2|-|-
TGTGCCAGCACTAGCCTTATAGGAGGGGAAGAGACCCAGTACTTC
CASTSLIGGEETQYF
>TRBJ1-1|TRBV6-6|-|TRBD1
TGTGCCAGCAGTTATTCGGACAGGGGGCCTTTTGAAGCTTTCTTT
CASSYSDRGPFEAFF
>TRBJ2-7|TRBV3-1/TRBV3-2|once|TRBD1
TGTGCCAGCAGCCCCTGGACAGGGGCCGTCTACGAGCAGTACTTC
CASSPWTGAVYEQYF
>TRBJ2-1|TRBV29-1|-|-
TGCAGCGTATCCTCGAGCTCCTACAATGAGCAGTTCTTC
CSVSSSSYNEQFF
>TRBJ2-2|TRBV6-1|-|TRBD1
TGTGCCAGCAGTGATGCGACAGGGTTCCGGGAGCTGTTTTTT
CASSDATGFRELFF